This T cell receptor (beta chain) was documented in a study of prognosis after radiotherapy for stage I lung cancer. TCR beta CDR3 amplification from genomic DNA was performed by two-round multiplex PCR. The authors ran first-round PCR with primers specific to each TRBV and TRBJ gene. TCRdb re-called the multiplex PCR reads with MiXCR, one entry per CDR3 protein. The data show 10,000 to 15,000 distinct CDR3 sequences, with about 40% seen just once and approximately 40% held by the top ten. This clonotype is medium-sized (0.01 to 0.1%) within its sample. The CDR3 sequence is 16 residues long. From germline, CDR1 is SGHAT and CDR2 FQNNGV. Trimming pared 5 bases from V and 1 base from J, leaving 14 bases between.

The sequencing here drew on PBMCs, taken before or after stereotactic body radiation therapy (not recorded which). The genes are TRBV11-2 and TRBJ2-2; D unclear. The sequence was collected from a donor older than 45 with non-small cell lung cancer. In DNA, the CDR3 is TGTGCCAGCAGCGGGCTGGCGGTCGGGAACACCGGGGAGCTGTTTTTT. Translating gives CASSGLAVGNTGELFF. The full variable domain, its missing parts supplied by reference TRBV11-2 and TRBJ2-2, is EAGVAQSPRYKIIEKRQSVAFWCNPISGHATLYWYQQILGQGPKLLIQFQNNGVVDDSQLPKDRFSAERLKGVDSTLKIQPAKLEDSAVYLCASSGLAVGNTGELFFGEGSRLTVL.